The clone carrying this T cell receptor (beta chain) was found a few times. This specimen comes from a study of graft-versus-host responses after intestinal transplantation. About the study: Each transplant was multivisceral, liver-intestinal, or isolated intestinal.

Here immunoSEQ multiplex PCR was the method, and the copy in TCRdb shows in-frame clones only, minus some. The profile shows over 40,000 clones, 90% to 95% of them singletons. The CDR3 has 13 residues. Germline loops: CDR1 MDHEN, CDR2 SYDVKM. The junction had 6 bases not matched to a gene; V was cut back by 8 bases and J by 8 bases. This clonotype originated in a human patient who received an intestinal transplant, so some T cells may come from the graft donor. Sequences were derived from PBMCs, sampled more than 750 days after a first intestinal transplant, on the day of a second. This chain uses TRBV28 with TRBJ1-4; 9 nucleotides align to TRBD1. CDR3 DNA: TGTGCCAGCTCCGGGACAGGGTACGAAAAACTGTTTTTT. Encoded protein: CASSGTGYEKLFF.